The 8 T cell receptor beta chains in this list originate from one sample, sequenced in a study of blood T cell repertoires in COVID-19. Some clones are missing from TCRdb's copy, which holds only in-frame ones; the method was immunoSEQ multiplex PCR. The sample yields some 390,000 clones, around 87% seen once. The material sequenced was peripheral blood. These receptors were collected from a woman between 55 and 75 years old with COVID-19, enrolled during active disease.

In this sample, this clone turned up a few times. The V call is TRBV2, the J call TRBJ1-3; a weak D match, TRBD1 (6 bases). V was pared by 11 bases and J by 6 bases, with 26 bases between. The CDR3 runs 16 residues. Germline V gives CDR1 SNHLY, CDR2 FYNNEI. This CDR3 reads CAHRDTLDAGLNTIYF. The CDR3 DNA sequence: TGTGCCCACCGGGACACCTTGGATGCTGGGCTAAACACCATATATTTT. Full variable domain (remainder filled in from reference TRBV2 and TRBJ1-3): EPEVTQTPSHQVTQMGQEVILRCVPISNHLYFYWYRQILGQKVEFLVSFYNNEISEKSEIFDDQFSVERPDGSNFTLKIRSTKLEDSAMYFCAHRDTLDAGLNTIYFGEGSWLTVV.

This clone was counted once. V is TRBV6-5 and J is TRBJ1-2; tentatively, D is TRBD1 (5 bases). Germline V gene sequence: CDR1 MNHEY, CDR2 SVGAGI. V lost 2 bases and J 1 base, leaving 8 bases between the germline ends. The CDR3 length is 14 residues. The CDR3 nucleotides read TGTGCCAGCAGTTACGGGGCGAATAACTATGGCTACACCTTC. It is translated as CASSYGANNYGYTF.

This chain links TRBV28 with TRBJ1-5, with D perhaps TRBD1 (5 bases). Per germline, CDR1 MDHEN and CDR2 SYDVKM. The CDR3 has 14 amino acids. Trimming took off 5 bases at V and 3 bases at J, with 11 bases between the two ends. In DNA, the CDR3 is TGTGCCAGCAGTGGCAGGGCCTCCAATCAGCCCCAGCATTTT. Translated: CASSGRASNQPQHF.

This rearrangement joins TRBV3-1 (or the pseudogene TRBV3-2) to TRBJ1-6; D remains ambiguous. Germline-derived CDR1 and CDR2 are LGHDT and YNNKEL (reference sequence). V was shortened by 2 bases and J by 7 bases, with 9 bases between the two germline ends. This CDR3 is built from 14 residues. The CDR3 region is CASSQHRGNSPLHF. Written as DNA, the CDR3 is TGTGCCAGCAGCCAACACCGAGGAAATTCACCCCTCCACTTT.

The chain carries TRBV5-6 and TRBJ2-5, with D tentatively TRBD2 (5 bases). The germline CDR1 and CDR2 sequences are SGHDT and YYEEEE. Trimming shortened V by 0 bases and J by 3 bases, and 9 bases separated the two germline ends. The length of the CDR3 is 14 residues. CDR3 residues: CASSLDAREETQYF. CDR3 in DNA: TGTGCCAGCAGCTTGGATGCGAGGGAAGAGACCCAGTACTTC.

The chain links TRBV5-5 to TRBJ2-5; 8 bases agree with TRBD2. Germline loops: CDR1 SGHKS, CDR2 YYEKEE (reference sequence). V trimming: 3 bases; J trimming: 0 bases; junction bases outside the gene matches: 4. This CDR3 has 15 residues. The CDR3 protein is CASSWGSGDQETQYF. The CDR3 DNA reads as TGTGCCAGCAGCTGGGGTAGCGGGGACCAAGAGACCCAGTACTTC.

The chain uses TRBV19 and TRBJ2-2; D ambiguous. V dropped 5 bases and J dropped 8 bases, with 6 bases sitting between them. Germline lookup yields CDR1 LNHDA and CDR2 SQIVND (reference sequence). The CDR3 runs 11 residues. The DNA for the CDR3 is TGTGCCAGTAGTGAGGCTGGGGAGCTGTTTTTT. Its translation is CASSEAGELFF. Full variable domain (rest looked up from reference TRBV19 and TRBJ2-2): DGGITQSPKYLFRKEGQNVTLSCEQNLNHDAMYWYRQDPGQGLRLIYYSQIVNDFQKGDIAEGYSVSREKKESFPLTVTSAQKNPTAFYLCASSEAGELFFGEGSRLTVL.

The V call is TRBV6-5, the J call TRBJ2-7; a possible D gene is TRBD2 (7 bases). The length of the CDR3 is 15 residues. Germline CDR1 MNHEY, CDR2 SVGAGI. Deletions cut 6 bases from V and 5 bases from J, with 20 bases between. DNA of the CDR3: TGTGCCAGCAGCATGGGGAGGGGGGGCAGAGACGAGCAGTACTTC. This codes for CASSMGRGGRDEQYF.